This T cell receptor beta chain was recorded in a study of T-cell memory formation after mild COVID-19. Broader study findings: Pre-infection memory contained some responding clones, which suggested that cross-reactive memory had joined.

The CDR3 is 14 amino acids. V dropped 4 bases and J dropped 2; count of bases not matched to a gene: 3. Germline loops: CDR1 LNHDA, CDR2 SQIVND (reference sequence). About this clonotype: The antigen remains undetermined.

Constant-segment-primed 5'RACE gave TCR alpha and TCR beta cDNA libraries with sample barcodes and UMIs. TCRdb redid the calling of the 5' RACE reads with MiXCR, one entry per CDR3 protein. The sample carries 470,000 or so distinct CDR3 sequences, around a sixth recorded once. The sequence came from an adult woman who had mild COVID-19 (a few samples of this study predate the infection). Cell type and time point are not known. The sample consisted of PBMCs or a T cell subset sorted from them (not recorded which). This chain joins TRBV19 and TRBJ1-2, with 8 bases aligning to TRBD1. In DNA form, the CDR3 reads TGTGCCAGTAGTACCCGACAGGGGAACTATGGCTACACCTTC. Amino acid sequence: CASSTRQGNYGYTF.